This TCR beta chain was found in a study of T cell responses to AZD1222 COVID-19 vaccine. Study-wide results and limits: Spike regions recognized by vaccine-associated CD4 TCRs spanned the protein, led by 160-218 and 743-854. Among AZD1222 vaccinees, only 5 to 7 were seropositive at baseline. Clonal diversity was possibly underestimated, and the donors were mostly white British, with more females. Repertoires in all cases were sampled only once the peak T cell response had passed.

The protocol was immunoSEQ multiplex PCR, while the TCRdb copy is restricted to in-frame clones and leaves out a portion. The data hold some 150,000 clones, with over 85% observed a single time. Germline V gene lookup returns CDR1 SGHKS and CDR2 YYEKEE (reference sequence). This CDR3 is built from 15 residues. V was clipped by 1 base and J by 4 bases; unmatched bases: 4. Points on this clone: Its antigen is not identified.

The sequencing here drew on peripheral blood, taken on day 0 of MenACWY control vaccination. The chain links TRBV5-5 to TRBJ2-5, with 10 bases matching TRBD2. The source of this sequence is an adult in good health. The CDR3 loop reads CASSLLVAGGETQYF. The DNA of the CDR3 is TGTGCCAGCAGCTTGTTGGTAGCGGGAGGAGAGACCCAGTACTTC.